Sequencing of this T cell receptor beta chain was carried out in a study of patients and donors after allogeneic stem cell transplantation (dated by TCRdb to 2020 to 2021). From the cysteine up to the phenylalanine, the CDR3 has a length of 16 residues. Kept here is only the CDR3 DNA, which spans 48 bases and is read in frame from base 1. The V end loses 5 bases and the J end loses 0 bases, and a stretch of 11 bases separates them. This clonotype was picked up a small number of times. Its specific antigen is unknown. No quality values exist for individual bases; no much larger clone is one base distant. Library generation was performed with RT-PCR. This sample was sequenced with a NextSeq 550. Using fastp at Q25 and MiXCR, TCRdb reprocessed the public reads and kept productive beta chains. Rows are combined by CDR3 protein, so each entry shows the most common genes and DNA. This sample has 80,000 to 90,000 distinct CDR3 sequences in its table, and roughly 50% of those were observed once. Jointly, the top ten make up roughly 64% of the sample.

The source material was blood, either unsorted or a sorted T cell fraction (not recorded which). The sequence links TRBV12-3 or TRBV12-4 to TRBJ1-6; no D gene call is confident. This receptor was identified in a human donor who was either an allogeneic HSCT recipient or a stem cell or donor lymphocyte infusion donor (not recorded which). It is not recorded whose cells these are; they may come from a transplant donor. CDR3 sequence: CASSPPSGSYNSPLHF. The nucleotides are TGTGCCAGCAGTCCCCCTTCAGGCTCCTATAATTCACCCCTCCACTTT.